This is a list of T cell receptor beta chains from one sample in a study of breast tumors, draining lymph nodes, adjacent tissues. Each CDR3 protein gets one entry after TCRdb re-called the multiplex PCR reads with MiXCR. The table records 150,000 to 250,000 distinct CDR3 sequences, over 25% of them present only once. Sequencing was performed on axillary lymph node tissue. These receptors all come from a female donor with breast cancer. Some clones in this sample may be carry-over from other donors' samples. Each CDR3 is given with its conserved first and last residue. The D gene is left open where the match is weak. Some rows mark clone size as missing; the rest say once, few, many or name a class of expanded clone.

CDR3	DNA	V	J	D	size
CASSTRDYNSPLHF	TGTGCCAGTAGTACAAGGGACTATAATTCACCCCTCCACTTT	TRBV19	TRBJ1-6	NA	many
CASSQDRGDEKLFF	TGTGCCAGCAGTCAGGACAGGGGGGACGAAAAACTGTTTTTT	TRBV2	TRBJ1-4	TRBD1	NA
CASRTALGAENTIYF	TGCGCCAGTAGGACAGCTCTCGGAGCGGAAAACACCATATATTTT	TRBV5-1	TRBJ1-3	NA	many
CASSPTNSGSGDTQYF	TGTGCCAGTAGTCCGACCAATAGCGGGAGTGGTGATACGCAGTATTTT	TRBV19	TRBJ2-3	TRBD2	many
CASSSSLVGQREQFF	TGCGCCAGCAGCTCCAGCTTGGTTGGGCAGAGGGAGCAGTTCTTC	TRBV5-1	TRBJ2-1	NA	many
CASSLGGGNTEAFF	TGTGCCAGCAGCCTAGGGGGGGGGAACACTGAAGCTTTCTTT	TRBV7-3	TRBJ1-1	NA	many
CASSQEWGIPGATDTQYF	TGCGCCAGCAGCCAAGAGTGGGGGATCCCTGGTGCGACAGATACGCAGTATTTT	TRBV4-3	TRBJ2-3	NA	many
CASSFTGGQPQHF	TGTGCCAGCAGTTTCACGGGGGGTCAGCCCCAGCATTTT	TRBV12-3/TRBV12-4	TRBJ1-5	NA	many
CSSLKTARSYEQYF	TGCAGTTCCTTAAAGACAGCCCGGTCCTACGAGCAGTACTTC	TRBV20-1	TRBJ2-7	NA	many
CASSSHSLTTDTQYF	TGTGCCAGCAGTTCTCACTCCTTAACCACAGATACGCAGTATTTT	TRBV12-3/TRBV12-4	TRBJ2-3	NA	many
CASSVRDSDRETQYF	TGTGCCAGCAGCGTACGGGATTCCGACCGGGAGACCCAGTACTTC	TRBV9	TRBJ2-5	NA	NA
CSARGGTSGGAFEQYF	TGCAGTGCTAGAGGGGGGACTAGCGGGGGGGCGTTCGAGCAGTACTTC	TRBV20-1	TRBJ2-7	TRBD2	many
CATGGTGELFF	TGTGCCACCGGAGGGACCGGGGAGCTGTTTTTT	TRBV24-1	TRBJ2-2	NA	NA
CATGRDSGRASSYNEQYF	TGTGCCACCGGCAGAGATTCCGGGAGAGCAAGCTCCTACAATGAGCAGTATTTT	TRBV15	TRBJ2-3	NA	once
CASSRGRANTEAFF	TGTGCCAGCAGCCGAGGCAGGGCAAACACTGAAGCTTTCTTT	TRBV7-2	TRBJ1-1	NA	NA
CATSTYLQGGNYEQYF	TGTGCCACCAGCACCTACCTACAGGGGGGGAACTACGAGCAGTACTTC	TRBV15	TRBJ2-7	NA	NA
CASSEGGHGLVYGYTF	TGTGCCAGCAGTGAAGGGGGACACGGACTAGTCTATGGCTACACCTTC	TRBV6-1	TRBJ1-2	NA	many
CASRGGEETQYF	TGTGCCAGCAGGGGGGGGGAAGAGACCCAGTACTTC	TRBV2	TRBJ2-5	TRBD2	many
CASSQGSVSYGYTF	TGCGCCAGCAGCCAAGGATCCGTTTCTTATGGCTACACCTTC	TRBV5-1	TRBJ1-2	NA	many
CASHPQGSYEQYF	TGTGCCAGCCACCCCCAAGGGTCCTACGAGCAGTACTTC	TRBV27	TRBJ2-7	NA	many
CSARLAGLSYNEQFF	TGCAGTGCTAGATTAGCGGGCCTATCCTACAATGAGCAGTTCTTC	TRBV20-1	TRBJ2-1	TRBD2	many
CASSLLPDTGELFF	TGCGCCAGCAGCTTGTTACCCGACACCGGGGAGCTGTTTTTT	TRBV5-1	TRBJ2-2	NA	many
CASSVGRSGTGELFF	TGTGCCAGCAGCGTAGGGAGATCGGGCACCGGGGAGCTGTTTTTT	TRBV9	TRBJ2-2	NA	many
CASSMVRWDGNQPQHF	TGTGCCAGTAGTATGGTCAGATGGGACGGTAATCAGCCCCAGCATTTT	TRBV19	TRBJ1-5	NA	many
CASSPSWGARDEQLF	TGTGCCAGCAGCCCGAGTTGGGGGGCGCGAGATGAGCAGCTCTTC	TRBV7-9	TRBJ2-1	NA	NA
CASSFRREETDTQYF	TGTGCCAGCAGTTTTAGGCGGGAGGAGACAGATACGCAGTATTTT	TRBV28	TRBJ2-3	TRBD2	many